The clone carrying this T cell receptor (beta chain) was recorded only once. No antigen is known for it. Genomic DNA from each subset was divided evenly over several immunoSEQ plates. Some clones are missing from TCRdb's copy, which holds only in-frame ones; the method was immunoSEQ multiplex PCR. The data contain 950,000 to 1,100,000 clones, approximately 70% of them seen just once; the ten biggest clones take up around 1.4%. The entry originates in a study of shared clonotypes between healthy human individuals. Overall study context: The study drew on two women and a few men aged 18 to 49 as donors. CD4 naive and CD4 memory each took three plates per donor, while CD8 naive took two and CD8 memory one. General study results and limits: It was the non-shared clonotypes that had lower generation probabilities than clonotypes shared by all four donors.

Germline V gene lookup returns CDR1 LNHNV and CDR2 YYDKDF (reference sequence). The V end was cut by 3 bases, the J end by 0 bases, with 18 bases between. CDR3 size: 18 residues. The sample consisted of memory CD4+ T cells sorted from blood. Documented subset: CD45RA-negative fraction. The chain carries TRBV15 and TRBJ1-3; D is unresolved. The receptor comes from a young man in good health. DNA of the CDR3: TGTGCCACCAGCAGGCAAAAAGGAGGGAAAAGCTCTGGAAACACCATATATTTT. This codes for CATSRQKGGKSSGNTIYF. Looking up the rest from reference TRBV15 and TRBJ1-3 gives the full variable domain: DAMVIQNPRYQVTQFGKPVTLSCSQTLNHNVMYWYQQKSSQAPKLLFHYYDKDFNNEADTPDNFQSRRPNTSFCFLDIRSPGLGDTAMYLCATSRQKGGKSSGNTIYFGEGSWLTVV.